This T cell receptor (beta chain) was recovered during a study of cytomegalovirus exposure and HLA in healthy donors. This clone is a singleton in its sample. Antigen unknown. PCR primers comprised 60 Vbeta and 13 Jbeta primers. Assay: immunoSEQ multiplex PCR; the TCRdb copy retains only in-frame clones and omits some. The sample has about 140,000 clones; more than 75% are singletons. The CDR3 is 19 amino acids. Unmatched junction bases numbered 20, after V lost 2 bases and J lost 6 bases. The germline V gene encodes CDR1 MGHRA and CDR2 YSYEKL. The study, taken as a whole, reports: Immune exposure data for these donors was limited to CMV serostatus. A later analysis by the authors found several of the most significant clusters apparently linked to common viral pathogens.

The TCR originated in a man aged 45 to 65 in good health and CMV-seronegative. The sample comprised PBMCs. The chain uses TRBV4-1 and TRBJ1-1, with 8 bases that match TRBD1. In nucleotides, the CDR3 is TGCGCCAGCAGCCAACCCCCTGACAGGGGCTTGTTCGTAGGCGCTGAAGCTTTCTTT. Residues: CASSQPPDRGLFVGAEAFF.